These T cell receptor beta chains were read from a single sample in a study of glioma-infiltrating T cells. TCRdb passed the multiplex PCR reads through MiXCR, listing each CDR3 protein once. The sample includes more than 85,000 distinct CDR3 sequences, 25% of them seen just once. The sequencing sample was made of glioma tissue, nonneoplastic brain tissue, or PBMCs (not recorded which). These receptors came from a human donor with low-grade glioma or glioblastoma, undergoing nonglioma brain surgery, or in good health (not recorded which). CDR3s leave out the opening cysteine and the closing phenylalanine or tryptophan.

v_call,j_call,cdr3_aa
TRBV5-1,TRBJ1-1,ASSLGVSLNTEAF
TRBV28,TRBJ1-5,ASRTPNQPQH
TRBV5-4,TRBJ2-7,ASSFQSYEQY
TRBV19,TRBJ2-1,ASSRGGLPYNEQF
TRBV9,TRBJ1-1,ASSDSRQTMNTEAF
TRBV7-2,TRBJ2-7,ASSFDGSGSYEQY
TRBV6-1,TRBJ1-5,ASGRKEGNQPQH
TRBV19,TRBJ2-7,ASSITGGYSYEQY
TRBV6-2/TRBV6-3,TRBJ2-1,ASSPFLYNEQF
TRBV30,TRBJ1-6,AWSIRAASDNSPLH
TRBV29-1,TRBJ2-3,SVGRTGRTDTQY
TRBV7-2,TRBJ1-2,ASSEGDRGGYGYT
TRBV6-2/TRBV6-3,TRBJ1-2,ASTLSDRKPYT
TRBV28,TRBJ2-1,ASRPPMGLGYNEQF
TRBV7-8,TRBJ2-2,ASSLDPGTGGSGELF
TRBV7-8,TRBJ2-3,ASSPPGARGTDTQY
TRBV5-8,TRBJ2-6,ASSLLKASSGANVLT
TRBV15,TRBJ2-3,ATRTRLSSTDTQY
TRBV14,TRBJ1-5,ASSPDSNQPQH
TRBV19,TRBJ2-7,ASSKQGGSYEQY
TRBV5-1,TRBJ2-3,ASSGGAGAPDTQY
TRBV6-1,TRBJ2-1,ASSSGLAGGYNEQF
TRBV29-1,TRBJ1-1,SVATDRPNTEAF
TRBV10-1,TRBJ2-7,ASSAGLSGEQY
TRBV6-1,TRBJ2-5,ASSGGGEETQY
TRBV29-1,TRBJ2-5,SVDKYLEGIGETQY
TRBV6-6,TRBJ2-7,ASSYLAGVYEQY
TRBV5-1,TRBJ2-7,ASSFSQGPYEQY
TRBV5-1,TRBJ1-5,ASSLAWGNQPQH
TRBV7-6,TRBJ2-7,ASSFGTGYAEQY
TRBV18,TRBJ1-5,ASSDSSSQPQH
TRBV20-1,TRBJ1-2,SARPRGGVRGGYT
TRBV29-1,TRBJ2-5,SALNWVEETQY
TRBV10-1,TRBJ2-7,ASRTGHYYEQY
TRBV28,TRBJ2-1,ASSSAGTSYNEQF
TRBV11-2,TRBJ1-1,ASSLGAGATEAF
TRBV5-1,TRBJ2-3,ASSQTWDTQY
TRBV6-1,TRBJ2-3,ASRTGRPISTDTQY
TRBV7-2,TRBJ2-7,ASSSPGGANSYEQY
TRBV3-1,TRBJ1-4,ASSPVPGQANEKLF
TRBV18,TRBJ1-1,ASSREKAEAF
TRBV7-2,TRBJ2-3,ASSLGEREGDTQY
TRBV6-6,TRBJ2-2,ASSYSWGGGGELF
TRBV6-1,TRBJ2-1,ASSFQGGHEQF
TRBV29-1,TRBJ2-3,SVPKDSPITSTDTQY
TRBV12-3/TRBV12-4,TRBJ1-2,ASRSTGTGGKGYT
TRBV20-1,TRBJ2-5,SASTRLETQY
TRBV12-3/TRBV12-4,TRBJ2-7,ASSLEQGYEQY
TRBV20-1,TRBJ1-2,SARESIGYGYT
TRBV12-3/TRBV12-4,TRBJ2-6,ASSLRSSGANVLT
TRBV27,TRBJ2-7,ASSWTGVSYEQY
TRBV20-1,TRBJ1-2,SAPTANYGYT
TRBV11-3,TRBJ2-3,ASATGEAYTQY
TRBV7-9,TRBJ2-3,ASSQRQGDTDTQY
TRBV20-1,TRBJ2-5,SARDRLAEETQY
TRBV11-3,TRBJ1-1,ASSPGGGLNTEAF
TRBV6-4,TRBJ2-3,ASSDYPRNTQY
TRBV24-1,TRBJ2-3,ATSASGGTDTQY
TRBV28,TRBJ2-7,ASCSRVHLYEQY
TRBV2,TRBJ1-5,ASRRDSHESNQPQH